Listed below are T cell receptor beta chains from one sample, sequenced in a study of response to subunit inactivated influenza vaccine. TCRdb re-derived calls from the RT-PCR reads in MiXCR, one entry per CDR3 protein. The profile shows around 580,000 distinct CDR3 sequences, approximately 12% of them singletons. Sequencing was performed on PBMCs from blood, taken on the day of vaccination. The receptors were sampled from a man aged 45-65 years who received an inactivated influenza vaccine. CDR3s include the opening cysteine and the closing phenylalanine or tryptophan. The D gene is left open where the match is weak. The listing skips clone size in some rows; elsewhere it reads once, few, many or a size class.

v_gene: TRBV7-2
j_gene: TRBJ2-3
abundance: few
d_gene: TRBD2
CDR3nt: TGTGCCAGCAGCCCCGTGACTAGCGGGGGGGCAGGGGATACGCAGTATTTT
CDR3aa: CASSPVTSGGAGDTQYF

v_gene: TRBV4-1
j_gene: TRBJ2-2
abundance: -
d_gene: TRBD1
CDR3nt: TGCGCCAGCAGCCAAGAGGGGACAGGAAGGAACACCGGGGAGCTGTTTTTT
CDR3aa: CASSQEGTGRNTGELFF

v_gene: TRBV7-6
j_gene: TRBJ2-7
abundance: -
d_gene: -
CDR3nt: TGTGCCAGCAGCTTAGCAGGGCGCTCAGCCTACGAGCAGTACTTC
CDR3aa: CASSLAGRSAYEQYF

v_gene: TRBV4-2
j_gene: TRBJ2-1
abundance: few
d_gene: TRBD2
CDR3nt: TGTGCCAGCAGCCAAGATCTAGCGGGAGGGAAGGGGAATGAGCAGTTCTTC
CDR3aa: CASSQDLAGGKGNEQFF

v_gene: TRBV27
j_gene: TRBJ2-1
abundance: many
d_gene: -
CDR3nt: TGTGCCAGCAGCTCTACATTGATGGCTCCCAATGAGCAGTTCTTC
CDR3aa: CASSSTLMAPNEQFF

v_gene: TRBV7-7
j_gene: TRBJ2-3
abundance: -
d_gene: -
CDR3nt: TGTGCTAGCTCAACCTTGGCGGGAGATACGCAGTATTTT
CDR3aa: CASSTLAGDTQYF

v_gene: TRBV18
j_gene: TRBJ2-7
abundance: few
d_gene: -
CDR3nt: TGTGCCAGCTCACTAAGCCCGGGACTTAATCCGTACGAGCAGTACTTC
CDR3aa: CASSLSPGLNPYEQYF

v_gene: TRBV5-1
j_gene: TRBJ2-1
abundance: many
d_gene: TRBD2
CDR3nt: TGCGCCAGCAGCTTGGGGACTAGCGGTTACAATGAGCAGTTCTTC
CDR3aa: CASSLGTSGYNEQFF

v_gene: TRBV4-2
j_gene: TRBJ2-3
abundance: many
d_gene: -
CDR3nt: TGTGCCAGCAGCCAAGAGTTTTCGAACACAGATACGCAGTATTTT
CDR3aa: CASSQEFSNTDTQYF

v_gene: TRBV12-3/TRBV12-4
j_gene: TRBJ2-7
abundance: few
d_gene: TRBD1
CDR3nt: TGTGCCAGCAGTTTGAAGGGACAGCCATCAACCTACGAGCAGTACTTC
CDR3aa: CASSLKGQPSTYEQYF

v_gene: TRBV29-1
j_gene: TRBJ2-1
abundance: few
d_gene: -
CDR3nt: TGCAGCGTGTACCAATACGGTACGCAGTTCTTC
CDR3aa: CSVYQYGTQFF

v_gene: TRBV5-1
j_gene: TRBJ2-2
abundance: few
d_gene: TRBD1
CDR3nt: TGCGCCAGCAGCCTCGGACAGGGATCCACCGGGGAGCTGTTTTTT
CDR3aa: CASSLGQGSTGELFF

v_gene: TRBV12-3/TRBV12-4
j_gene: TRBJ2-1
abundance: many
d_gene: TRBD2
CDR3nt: TGTGCCAGCAGTTCCCTACTCGGGAGGTCCTACAATGAGCAGTTCTTC
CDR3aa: CASSSLLGRSYNEQFF

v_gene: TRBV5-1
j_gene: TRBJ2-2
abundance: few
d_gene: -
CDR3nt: TGCGCCAGCAGCTTGATTGGGTTGCGGACCCGGGAGCTGTTTTTT
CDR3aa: CASSLIGLRTRELFF

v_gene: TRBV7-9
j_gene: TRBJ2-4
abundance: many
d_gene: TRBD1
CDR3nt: TGTGCCAGCAGCCCACCAGGGGGCGCTGGCAAAAACATTCAGTACTTC
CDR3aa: CASSPPGGAGKNIQYF

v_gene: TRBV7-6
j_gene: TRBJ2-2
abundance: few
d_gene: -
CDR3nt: TGTGCCAGCGAAATGGGCAGGGGCACCGGGGAGCTGTTTTTT
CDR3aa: CASEMGRGTGELFF

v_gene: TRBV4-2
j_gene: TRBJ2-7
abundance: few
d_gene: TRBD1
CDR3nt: TGTGCCAGCAGCCCTTCCGGGACAGGGAGTTACGAGCAGTACTTC
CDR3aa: CASSPSGTGSYEQYF

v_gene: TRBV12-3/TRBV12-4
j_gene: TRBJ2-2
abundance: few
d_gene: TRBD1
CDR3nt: TGTGCCAGCTTCCCAAATGACAGGGGGGACACCGGGGAGCTGTTTTTT
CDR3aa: CASFPNDRGDTGELFF

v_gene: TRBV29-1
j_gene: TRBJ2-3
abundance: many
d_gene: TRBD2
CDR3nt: TGCAGCGTTGAAGTGTCTAGCGGGCCCATCACAGATACGCAGTATTTT
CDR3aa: CSVEVSSGPITDTQYF

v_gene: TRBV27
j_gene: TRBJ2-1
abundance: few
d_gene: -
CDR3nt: TGTGCCAGCAGTTCCTGGTCAATCGGAGGGAATGAGCAGTTCTTC
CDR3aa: CASSSWSIGGNEQFF

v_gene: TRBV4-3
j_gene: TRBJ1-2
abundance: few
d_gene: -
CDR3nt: TGCGCCAGCAGCCAAGAACTAGGTGGAGGGAAACTCTATGGCTACACCTTC
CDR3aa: CASSQELGGGKLYGYTF

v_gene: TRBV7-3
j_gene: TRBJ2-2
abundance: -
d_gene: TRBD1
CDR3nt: TGTGCCAGCAGCCCCTTGGACAGGGGGGCCGGGGAGCTGTTTTTT
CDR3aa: CASSPLDRGAGELFF

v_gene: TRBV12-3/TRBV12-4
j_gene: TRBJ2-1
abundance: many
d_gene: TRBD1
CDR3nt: TGTGCCAGCAGCCTAGGACAGGGGACGGATGAGCAGTTCTTC
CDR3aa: CASSLGQGTDEQFF

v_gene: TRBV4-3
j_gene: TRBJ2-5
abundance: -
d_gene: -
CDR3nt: TGCGCCAGCAGCCAAGGGCGACTAGTGGAGACCCAGTACTTC
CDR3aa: CASSQGRLVETQYF

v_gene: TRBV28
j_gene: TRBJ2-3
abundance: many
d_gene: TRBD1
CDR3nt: TGTGCCAGCAGTTTCGACCGGGACAGGGGAGACACAGATACGCAGTATTTT
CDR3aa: CASSFDRDRGDTDTQYF

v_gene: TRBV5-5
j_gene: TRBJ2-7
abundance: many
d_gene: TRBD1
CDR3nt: TGTGCCAGCAGCTTGGACAGGGGAACCTACGAGCAGTACTTC
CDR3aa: CASSLDRGTYEQYF

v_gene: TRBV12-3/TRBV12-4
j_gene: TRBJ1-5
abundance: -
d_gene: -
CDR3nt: TGTGCCAGCAGTATGTCGCACAATCAGCCCCAGCATTTT
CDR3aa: CASSMSHNQPQHF

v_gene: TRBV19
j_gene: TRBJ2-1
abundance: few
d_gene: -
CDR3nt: TGTGCCAGTAGTATAGGACGGGCCGGACAAATCTATGAGCAGTTCTTC
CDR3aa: CASSIGRAGQIYEQFF

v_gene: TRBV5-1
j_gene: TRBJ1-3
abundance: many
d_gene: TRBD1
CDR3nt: TGCGCCAGCAGCTGGGACAGGGGGCAGTCTGGAAACACCATATATTTT
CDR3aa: CASSWDRGQSGNTIYF

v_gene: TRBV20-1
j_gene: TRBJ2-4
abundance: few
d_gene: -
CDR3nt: TGCAGTGCTAGACCCACGGGATTGGGCATTCAGTACTTC
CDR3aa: CSARPTGLGIQYF

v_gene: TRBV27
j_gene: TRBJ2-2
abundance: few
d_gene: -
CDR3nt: TGTGCCAGCAGTTTACAGGGGGGCCGTGACGGGGAGCTGTTTTTT
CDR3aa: CASSLQGGRDGELFF

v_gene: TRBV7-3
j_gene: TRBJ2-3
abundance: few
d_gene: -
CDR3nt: TGTGCCAGCAGCTTAGGGCCTGAAGATACGCAGTATTTT
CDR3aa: CASSLGPEDTQYF

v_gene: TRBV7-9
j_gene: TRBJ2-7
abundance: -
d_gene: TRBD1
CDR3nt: TGTGCCAGCAGCGATAGACAGGGGACGCTGGACGAGCAGGACTTC
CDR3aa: CASSDRQGTLDEQDF

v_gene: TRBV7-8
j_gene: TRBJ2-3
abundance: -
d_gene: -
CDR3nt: TGTGCCAGCAGCTTCCAGGGAGGGACAGCTTCAGATACGCAGTATTTT
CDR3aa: CASSFQGGTASDTQYF

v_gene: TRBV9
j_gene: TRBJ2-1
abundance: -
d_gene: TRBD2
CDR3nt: TGTGCCAGCAGCGTAGGGTCTAGCGGGTCGTACAATGAGCAGTTCTTC
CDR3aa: CASSVGSSGSYNEQFF

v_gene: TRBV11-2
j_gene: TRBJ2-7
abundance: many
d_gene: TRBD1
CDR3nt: TGTGCCAGCAGCTTAGGGCCCAGGGGGCCGGAGGAGCAGTACTTC
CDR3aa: CASSLGPRGPEEQYF

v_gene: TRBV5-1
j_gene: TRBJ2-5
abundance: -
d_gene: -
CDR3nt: TGCGCCAGCAGCTTGGTTGGGGAAAAAGAGACCCAGTACTTC
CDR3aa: CASSLVGEKETQYF

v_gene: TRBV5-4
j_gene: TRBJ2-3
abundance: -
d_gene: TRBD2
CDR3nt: TGTGCCAGCAGCTTGGCCGGGAGGCTTAGCACAGATACGCAGTATTTT
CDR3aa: CASSLAGRLSTDTQYF

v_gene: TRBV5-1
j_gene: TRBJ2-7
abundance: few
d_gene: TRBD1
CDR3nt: TGCGCCAGCAGCTTTGGACAGGGGTGGTCCGACGAGCAGTACTTC
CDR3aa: CASSFGQGWSDEQYF

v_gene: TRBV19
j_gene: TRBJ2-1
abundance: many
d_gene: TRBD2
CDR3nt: TGTGCCAGTATTAGGACTAGCGGCTCCTACAATGAGCAGTTCTTC
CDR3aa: CASIRTSGSYNEQFF

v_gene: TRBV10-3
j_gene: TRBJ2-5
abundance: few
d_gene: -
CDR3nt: TGTGCCACGGGCCGGGGGGACAGCCTCCAAGAGACCCAGTACTTC
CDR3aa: CATGRGDSLQETQYF

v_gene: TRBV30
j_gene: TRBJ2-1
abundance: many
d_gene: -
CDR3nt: TGTGCCTGTGCTCCAAACGACTACAATGAGCAGTTCTTC
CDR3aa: CACAPNDYNEQFF

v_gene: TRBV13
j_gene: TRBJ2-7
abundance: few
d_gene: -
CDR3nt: TGTGCCAGCAGCTTAGGGAGGGACTCCTACGAGCAGTACTTC
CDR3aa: CASSLGRDSYEQYF

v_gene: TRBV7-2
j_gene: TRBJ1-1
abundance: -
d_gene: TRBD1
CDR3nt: TGTGCCAGCAGCCTGAACGGACAGGGAATGAACACTGAAGCTTTCTTT
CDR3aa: CASSLNGQGMNTEAFF

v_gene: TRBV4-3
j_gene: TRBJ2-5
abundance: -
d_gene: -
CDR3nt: TGCGCCAGCAGCCAAGGACTTAAACAAGAGACCCAGTACTTC
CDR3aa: CASSQGLKQETQYF

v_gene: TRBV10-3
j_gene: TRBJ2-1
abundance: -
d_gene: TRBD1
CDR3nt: TGTGCCATCACTGAGGGACAGGGGGGTTCCTACAATGAGCAGTTCTTC
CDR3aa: CAITEGQGGSYNEQFF

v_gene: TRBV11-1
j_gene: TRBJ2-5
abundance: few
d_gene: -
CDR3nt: TGTGCCAGCAGCCACAGCGACAGGTTGCAAGAGACCCAGTACTTC
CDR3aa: CASSHSDRLQETQYF

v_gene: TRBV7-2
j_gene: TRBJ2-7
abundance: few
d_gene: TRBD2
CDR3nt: TGTGCCAGCAGCGATCCGGGACTAGCGGTATACGAGCAGTACTTC
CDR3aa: CASSDPGLAVYEQYF

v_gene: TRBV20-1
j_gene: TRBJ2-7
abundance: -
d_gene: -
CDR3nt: TGCAGTGCTGGCGGACTCCTCTCCTACGAGCAGTACTTC
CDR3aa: CSAGGLLSYEQYF

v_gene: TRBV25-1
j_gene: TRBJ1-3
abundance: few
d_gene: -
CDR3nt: TGTGCCAGCAGTGATTCCCGGGATCGTGGGGACACCATATATTTT
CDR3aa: CASSDSRDRGDTIYF

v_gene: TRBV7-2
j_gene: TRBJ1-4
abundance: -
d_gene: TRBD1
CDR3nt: TGTGCCAGCAGCTTAGGTGGACAGGGGCAGGGAAAACTGTTTTTT
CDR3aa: CASSLGGQGQGKLFF

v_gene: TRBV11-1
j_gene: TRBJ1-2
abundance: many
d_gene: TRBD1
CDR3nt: TGTGCCAGCAGATACGGGACAGGGGAAGGCTACACCTTC
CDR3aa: CASRYGTGEGYTF

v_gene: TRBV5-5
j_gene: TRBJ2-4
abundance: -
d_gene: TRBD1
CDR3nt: TGTGCCAGCAGCATCCGGGACAGGGGTGGAAACATTCAGTACTTC
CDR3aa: CASSIRDRGGNIQYF

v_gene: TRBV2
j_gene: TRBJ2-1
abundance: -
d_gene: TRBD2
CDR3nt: TGTGCCAGCAGTACTCTAGCGGGGGACTACAATGAGCAGTTCTTC
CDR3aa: CASSTLAGDYNEQFF

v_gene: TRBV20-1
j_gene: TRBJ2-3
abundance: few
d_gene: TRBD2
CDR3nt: TGCAGTGTGACTAGCGGGGGGGTTAGCACAGATACGCAGTATTTT
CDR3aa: CSVTSGGVSTDTQYF

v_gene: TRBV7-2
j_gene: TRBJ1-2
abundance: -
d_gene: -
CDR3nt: TGTGCCAGCAGCTTAGCTTCAGGCCGAGGATATGGCTACACCTTC
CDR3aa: CASSLASGRGYGYTF

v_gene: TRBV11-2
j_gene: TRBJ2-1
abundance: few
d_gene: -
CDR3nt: TGTGCCAGCAGCTTAGAGTTTCTGGAGCAGTTCTTC
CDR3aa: CASSLEFLEQFF

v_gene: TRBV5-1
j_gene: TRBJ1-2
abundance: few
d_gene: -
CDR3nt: TGCGCCAGCAGCTTGGTGGCAGGGGCTAACTATGGCTACACCTTC
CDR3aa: CASSLVAGANYGYTF

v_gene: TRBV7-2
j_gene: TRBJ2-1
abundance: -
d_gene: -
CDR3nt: TGTGCCAGCAGCTTAGTGAAAGGGGGGAACAATGAGCAGTTCTTC
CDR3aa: CASSLVKGGNNEQFF